This entry lists 16 T cell receptor beta chains sequenced from one sample in a study of OX40 agonist ivuxolimab in advanced cancers. Profiled with immunoSEQ multiplex PCR; TCRdb holds only in-frame clones, not every one. The data contain 52,000 or so clones, approximately 86% of them singletons. The sample was CD4+ or CD8+ T cells sorted from blood, taken in a trial of the OX40 agonist ivuxolimab. These receptors were obtained from an adult with an advanced solid tumor such as melanoma, head and neck, liver or kidney cancer.

The CDR3 DNA sequence: TGTGCCAGCAGCTTAGGGGCTATCAATCAGCCCCAGCATTTT. This gives the protein CASSLGAINQPQHF. The rearrangement links TRBV7-8 to TRBJ1-5; no firm D call. V shed 1 base and J shed 3 bases, with 7 bases lying between them. CDR1 and CDR2 from the germline V gene are SGHVS and FQNEAQ. The CDR3 consists of 14 residues.

Only one count was recorded for this clone. This chain joins TRBV2 and TRBJ2-6; 9 bases are a match to TRBD1. The trim removed 4 bases at V and 0 bases at J, leaving 4 bases unmatched. The CDR3 totals 17 residues. Germline V gene data show CDR1 as SNHLY and CDR2 as FYNNEI. DNA of the CDR3: TGTGCCAGCAGTGGAGGGACAGGGATCTCTGGGGCCAACGTCCTGACTTTC. Amino acid sequence: CASSGGTGISGANVLTF.

The chain is built from TRBV7-2 and TRBJ2-7, with D perhaps TRBD1 or TRBD2 (5 bases each). V lost 1 base, J lost 4 bases, and 8 bases lay in between. Germline values: CDR1 SGHTA, CDR2 FQGNSA. There are 13 residues in the CDR3. The CDR3 DNA sequence: TGTGCCAGCAGCTTAGGGGGACGTTACGAGCAGTACTTC. It encodes CASSLGGRYEQYF.

The chain combines TRBV5-5 with TRBJ2-3; TRBD2 matches at 10 bases. V lost 1 base and J lost 2; bases outside the gene matches: 10. Germline V gene lookup returns CDR1 SGHKS and CDR2 YYEKEE (reference sequence). This CDR3 region has 18 residues. The chain's CDR3 is CASSLLASGSLNTDTQYF. In DNA, the CDR3 is TGTGCCAGCAGCTTGCTGGCTAGCGGGAGCCTCAACACAGATACGCAGTATTTT.

The chain uses TRBV7-2 and TRBJ1-1; D is possibly TRBD1 (5 bases). Trimming pared 5 bases from V and 10 bases from J, leaving 17 bases between. There are 13 residues in the CDR3. Germline V gives CDR1 SGHTA, CDR2 FQGNSA. The CDR3 protein is CASSPRGGWVAFF. DNA for the CDR3: TGTGCCAGCAGCCCTCGGGGCGGGTGGGTAGCTTTCTTT.

The CDR3 here is CASSPSGQSTDTQYF. DNA of the CDR3: TGCGCCAGCAGCCCAAGCGGGCAGAGCACAGATACGCAGTATTTT. The chain joins TRBV4-3 to TRBJ2-3; D is possibly TRBD2 (6 bases). Germline V gene lookup returns CDR1 LGHNA and CDR2 YSLEER. The V gene lost 4 bases and the J gene lost 0 bases, with 11 bases spanning the gap. CDR3 size: 15 residues.

V usage is TRBV7-2 and J usage is TRBJ1-5; D gene uncertain. Trimming removed 0 bases from V and 5 bases from J, with 8 bases in between. Per germline, CDR1 SGHTA and CDR2 FQGNSA. CDR3 size: 14 residues. As DNA, the CDR3 is TGTGCCAGCAGCTTAGCGGGGAATTATCAGCCCCAGCATTTT. This encodes CASSLAGNYQPQHF.

The rearrangement links TRBV4-1 to TRBJ2-7, with 12 bases that match TRBD2. The CDR3 length is 14 residues. The J segment lost 6 bases and the V segment lost 1 base, leaving 1 base of the junction unmatched. Per germline, CDR1 MGHRA and CDR2 YSYEKL. CDR3 sequence: CASSQGLAGVEQYF. The CDR3, as DNA: TGCGCCAGCAGCCAAGGACTAGCGGGAGTCGAGCAGTACTTC.

The chain employs TRBV7-2 and TRBJ1-5; D remains ambiguous. The CDR3 length is 16 residues. Germline V gene data show CDR1 as SGHTA and CDR2 as FQGNSA. With 5 bases removed from V and 7 bases from J, the gap between germline ends came to 21 bases. DNA of the CDR3: TGTGCCAGCAGCCCGCAGACGGACTGGGCCGGGCAGCCCCAGCATTTT. Its translation is CASSPQTDWAGQPQHF. Looking up the rest from reference TRBV7-2 and TRBJ1-5 gives the full variable domain: GAGVSQSPSNKVTEKGKDVELRCDPISGHTALYWYRQSLGQGLEFLIYFQGNSAPDKSGLPSDRFSAERTGGSVSTLTIQRTQQEDSAVYLCASSPQTDWAGQPQHFGDGTRLSIL.

The chain uses TRBV11-2 and TRBJ2-7, with a weak D call TRBD1 (5 bases). From germline, CDR1 is SGHAT and CDR2 FQNNGV. V dropped 5 bases and J dropped 0 bases, with 14 bases sitting between them. The length of the CDR3 is 15 residues. In DNA form, the CDR3 reads TGTGCCAGCAGCCTTCTCAGGGTTAGCTCCTACGAGCAGTACTTC. Its protein is CASSLLRVSSYEQYF.

This clone has only a few counts. The chain joins TRBV5-1 to TRBJ2-1, with D perhaps assigned TRBD1 or TRBD2 (6 bases each). This CDR3 is built from 14 residues. From germline, CDR1 is SGHRS and CDR2 YFSETQ. The V gene lost 4 bases and the J gene lost 3 bases, with 11 bases spanning the gap. In nucleotides, the CDR3 is TGCGCCAGCAGCGAGGGGGGCCTCTACAATGAGCAGTTCTTC. This codes for CASSEGGLYNEQFF. Together with reference TRBV5-1 and TRBJ2-1, the CDR3 gives the full variable domain: KAGVTQTPRYLIKTRGQQVTLSCSPISGHRSVSWYQQTPGQGLQFLFEYFSETQRNKGNFPGRFSGRQFSNSRSEMNVSTLELGDSALYLCASSEGGLYNEQFFGPGTRLTVL.

The gene calls are TRBV27 and TRBJ2-1, with 9 nucleotides matching TRBD2. This CDR3 is built from 16 residues. The V gene's germline CDR1 is MNHEY and CDR2 SMNVEV (reference sequence). The V and J ends lost 5 bases and 3 bases, in that order; junction bases with no gene match: 8. The CDR3 coding sequence is TGTGCCAGCAGTCCAGGAGGGACTAGCCGCTACAATGAGCAGTTCTTC. The encoded protein is CASSPGGTSRYNEQFF.

The V and J genes are TRBV4-2 and TRBJ1-2, with D possibly TRBD1 on 5 matching bases. CDR3 length: 15 amino acids. Germline V lookup: CDR1 LGHNA, CDR2 YNFKEQ. V lost 5 bases and J lost 7, with 20 bases in between. The CDR3 here is CASSLGARGVGGYTF. CDR3 bases: TGTGCCAGCAGCTTAGGGGCCCGGGGAGTCGGTGGCTACACCTTC.

This clone was observed a single time. V is TRBV30 and J is TRBJ2-3; 10 bases line up with TRBD2. V lost 3 bases to trimming and J lost 7 bases; unmatched junction nucleotides: 7. This CDR3 has 14 residues. Per the germline V gene, CDR1 is GTSNPN and CDR2 is SVGIG (reference sequence). The CDR3 spells CAWSLAGGGNTQYF. CDR3 sequence (DNA): TGTGCCTGGAGCTTAGCGGGAGGCGGGAATACGCAGTATTTT.

The chain recombines TRBV19 with TRBJ1-2; a possible D gene is TRBD1 (6 bases). Germline-derived CDR1 and CDR2 are LNHDA and SQIVND (reference sequence). Deletions cut 6 bases from V and 7 bases from J, with 21 bases between. The CDR3 has 15 residues. The CDR3 sequence: CASSPRTWGRGGYTF. CDR3 nucleotides: TGTGCCAGTAGCCCCCGGACATGGGGGCGGGGTGGCTACACCTTC.

The J gene is TRBJ1-4, the V gene TRBV15; TRBD1 might be the D (5 bases). This CDR3 comprises 14 residues. Germline loops: CDR1 LNHNV, CDR2 YYDKDF (reference sequence). Trimming took off 1 base at V and 3 bases at J, with 6 bases between the two ends. The CDR3 loop reads CATSRGQPNEKLFF. The DNA for the CDR3 is TGTGCCACCAGCAGAGGACAGCCTAATGAAAAACTGTTTTTT.